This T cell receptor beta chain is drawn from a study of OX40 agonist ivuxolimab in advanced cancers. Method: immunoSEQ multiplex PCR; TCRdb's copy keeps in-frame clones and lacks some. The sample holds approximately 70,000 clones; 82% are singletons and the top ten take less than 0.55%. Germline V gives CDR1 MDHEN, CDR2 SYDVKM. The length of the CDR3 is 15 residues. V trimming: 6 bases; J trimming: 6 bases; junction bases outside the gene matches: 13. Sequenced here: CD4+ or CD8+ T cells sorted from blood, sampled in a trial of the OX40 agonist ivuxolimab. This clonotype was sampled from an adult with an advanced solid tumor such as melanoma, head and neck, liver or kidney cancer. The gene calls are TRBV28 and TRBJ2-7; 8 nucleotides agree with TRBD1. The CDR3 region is CASSSGGEGWGEQYF. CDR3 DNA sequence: TGTGCCAGCAGCTCAGGGGGCGAGGGATGGGGCGAGCAGTACTTC.